Shown below are 30 T cell receptor beta chains from a single sample sequenced in a study of CD8+ T cells in alopecia areata. In each case, RNA was isolated and then reverse transcribed into cDNA as the sequencing template. The repertoire was sequenced with immunoSEQ multiplex PCR; TCRdb's copy has only in-frame clones and lacks some. The data contain 200,000 to 250,000 clones, around three fifths of them singletons. The sample here was CD4+ T cells sorted from blood, taken at week 0. Receptors originate from a human donor with alopecia areata.

The chain recombines TRBV9 with TRBJ2-7, with no clear D. V lost 2 bases to trimming and J lost 3 bases, with 9 bases between them. Germline V lookup: CDR1 SGDLS, CDR2 YYNGEE. The CDR3 is made up of 13 amino acids. The CDR3 nucleotides read TGTGCCAGCAGCGTCCAGGAGTACTACGAGCAGTACTTC. Its protein product is CASSVQEYYEQYF.

This clone came up a few times. The V and J genes are TRBV9 and TRBJ2-1; 9 bases are a match to TRBD2. The CDR3 contains 16 residues. J gave up 7 bases and V 0 bases, and 8 bases lay outside the gene matches. CDR1 is SGDLS and CDR2 is YYNGEE in the germline V gene. The CDR3, as DNA: TGTGCCAGCAGCGTAGCCTCGCGGGGGGGTGTGAATGAGCAGTTCTTC. Its protein is CASSVASRGGVNEQFF. The complete variable domain, with remaining parts taken from reference TRBV9 and TRBJ2-1, reads DSGVTQTPKHLITATGQRVTLRCSPRSGDLSVYWYQQSLDQGLQFLIQYYNGEERAKGNILERFSAQQFPDLHSELNLSSLELGDSALYFCASSVASRGGVNEQFFGPGTRLTVL.

This clone occurred a few times. The CDR3 is CASSLGSIGGAEPQHF. CDR3 bases: TGTGCCAGCAGCTTAGGATCAATAGGGGGCGCGGAGCCCCAGCATTTT. The chain recombines TRBV7-8 with TRBJ1-5, with 7 nucleotides matching TRBD1. The CDR3 totals 16 residues. Germline values: CDR1 SGHVS, CDR2 FQNEAQ. Losses at the gene ends were 1 base for V and 8 bases for J; bases not matched to a gene: 11.

V usage is TRBV11-2 and J usage is TRBJ1-1; no reliable D call. The CDR3 has 14 residues. Germline CDR1 is SGHAT and CDR2 is FQNNGV. Deletions cut 1 base from V and 1 base from J, with 7 bases between. The CDR3 DNA sequence: TGTGCCAGCAGCTTAGTAGGAGGGAACACTGAAGCTTTCTTT. Translation: CASSLVGGNTEAFF.

This clone has a single count. This sequence joins TRBV28 and TRBJ2-6, with TRBD1 identical over 7 bases. Germline loops: CDR1 MDHEN, CDR2 SYDVKM. J was trimmed by 0 bases and V by 4 bases; bases with no gene match: 9. This CDR3 comprises 18 residues. CDR3 residues: CASSSLGQASSGANVLTF. The CDR3 region has the DNA TGTGCCAGCAGTTCACTAGGACAGGCAAGCTCTGGGGCCAACGTCCTGACTTTC.

This clone was detected only a few times. The J gene is TRBJ1-6, the V gene TRBV2; D gene uncertain. V was shortened by 7 bases and J by 1 base, with 14 bases between the two germline ends. The germline CDR1 and CDR2 sequences are SNHLY and FYNNEI. The CDR3 contains 16 residues. The CDR3 is CASIPPGGSYNSPLHF. For the CDR3, the DNA is TGTGCCAGCATTCCACCCGGAGGGTCCTATAATTCACCCCTCCACTTT. The variable domain in full, with the rest retrieved from reference TRBV2 and TRBJ1-6, is EPEVTQTPSHQVTQMGQEVILRCVPISNHLYFYWYRQILGQKVEFLVSFYNNEISEKSEIFDDQFSVERPDGSNFTLKIRSTKLEDSAMYFCASIPPGGSYNSPLHFGNGTRLTVT.

This clone was detected only a few times. The chain carries TRBV29-1 and TRBJ1-4; D gene unclear. CDR1 SQVTM and CDR2 ANQGSEA come from the germline V gene. This CDR3 is built from 12 residues. Trimming took off 6 bases at V and 8 bases at J, with 13 bases between the two ends. The chain's CDR3 is CSVKATGEKLFF. Here the CDR3 DNA reads TGCAGCGTAAAAGCGACGGGCGAAAAACTGTTTTTT.

The chain uses TRBV27 and TRBJ1-5; TRBD1 matches at 9 bases. With V trimmed by 7 bases and J by 7 bases, 8 bases remained unmatched. The germline CDR1 and CDR2 sequences are MNHEY and SMNVEV (reference sequence). The CDR3 length is 14 residues. CDR3 amino acids: CASTSTGGRQPQHF. The DNA of the CDR3 is TGTGCCAGCACTTCGACAGGGGGACGGCAGCCCCAGCATTTT.

The CDR3 here is CASSTRQGRTEAFF. The DNA for the CDR3 is TGTGCCAGCAGCACCCGACAGGGGAGGACTGAAGCTTTCTTT. V gene TRBV7-8 combines with J gene TRBJ1-1; 8 positions agree with TRBD1. With V trimmed by 5 bases and J by 5 bases, 7 bases remained unmatched. This CDR3 has 14 residues. Germline loops: CDR1 SGHVS, CDR2 FQNEAQ.

The CDR3 region is CASSQTRGGLGGELFF. Written as DNA, the CDR3 is TGTGCCAGCAGCCAAACCCGGGGGGGCCTTGGCGGGGAGCTGTTTTTT. The V and J genes are TRBV7-2 and TRBJ2-2, with 8 bases lining up with TRBD2. The CDR3 is 16 residues long. V gave up 5 bases and J gave up 7 bases; unmatched junction bases: 12. The germline V gene encodes CDR1 SGHTA and CDR2 FQGNSA.

The chain links TRBV2 to TRBJ1-3; D ambiguous. The CDR3 runs 15 residues. V was trimmed by 1 base and J by 0 bases, leaving 7 bases between them. CDR1 is SNHLY and CDR2 is FYNNEI in the germline V gene. The DNA of the CDR3 is TGTGCCAGCAGTGAAGGCAGGCTCTCTGGAAACACCATATATTTT. As protein: CASSEGRLSGNTIYF.

This clone was counted between two and nine times. Here the CDR3 reads CASRDTNEKLFF. CDR3 sequence (DNA): TGCGCCAGCAGGGACACTAATGAAAAACTGTTTTTT. The chain recombines TRBV5-1 with TRBJ1-4; unclear D gene. Trimming removed 5 bases at V and 2 bases at J, with 4 bases between. The germline V gene has CDR1 SGHRS and CDR2 YFSETQ. This CDR3 has 12 residues.

The chain combines TRBV11-2 with TRBJ1-1; D not resolved. Trimming shortened V by 7 bases and J by 0 bases, and 12 bases separated the two germline ends. This CDR3 has 14 amino acids. The germline CDR1 and CDR2 sequences are SGHAT and FQNNGV. The CDR3 nucleotides are TGTGCCAGCATGACCGAACTCATGAACACTGAAGCTTTCTTT. It codes for CASMTELMNTEAFF.

In this sample, this clone turned up once. Other DNA sequences within the sample encode an identical CDR3. This chain connects TRBV11-2 to TRBJ1-2; 7 nucleotides match TRBD1. The CDR3 is 13 residues long. Germline V gives CDR1 SGHAT, CDR2 FQNNGV. V was clipped by 3 bases and J by 2 bases; unmatched bases: 0. This CDR3 reads CASSLDRNYGYTF. In DNA form, the CDR3 reads TGTGCCAGCAGCTTGGACAGGAACTATGGCTACACCTTC.

The chain joins TRBV11-2 to TRBJ1-2, with a possible D match to TRBD1 (5 bases). Germline assignment: CDR1 SGHAT and CDR2 FQNNGV. This CDR3 has 14 residues. V was shortened by 4 bases and J by 11 bases, with 20 bases between the two germline ends. This CDR3 reads CASSSIRGRGGYTF. DNA for the CDR3: TGTGCCAGCAGCTCTATAAGGGGACGAGGAGGTTACACCTTC.

Only a few counts were recorded for this clone. The CDR3 bases are TGTGCCAGCAGCTCTACCGGGAGGTGGGATACGCAGTATTTT. It is translated as CASSSTGRWDTQYF. This chain connects TRBV5-6 to TRBJ2-3; 7 nucleotides line up with TRBD2. Germline V gene data show CDR1 as SGHDT and CDR2 as YYEEEE. This CDR3 is 14 amino acids long. The V gene end was trimmed by 3 bases and the J gene end by 6 bases; junction bases not matched to a gene: 7. Drawing the rest from reference TRBV5-6 and TRBJ2-3, the complete variable domain is DAGVTQSPTHLIKTRGQQVTLRCSPKSGHDTVSWYQQALGQGPQFIFQYYEEEERQRGNFPDRFSGHQFPNYSSELNVNALLLGDSALYLCASSSTGRWDTQYFGPGTRLTVL.

There are a few counts of this clone. DNA of the CDR3: TGTGCCTGGAGTGTACTGGACTATGGCTACACCTTC. The encoded protein is CAWSVLDYGYTF. The chain has TRBV30 and TRBJ1-2; D gene ambiguous. V was clipped by 0 bases and J by 3 bases, with 5 bases between them. CDR1 and CDR2 from the germline V gene are GTSNPN and SVGIG (reference sequence). This CDR3 comprises 12 residues.

J is TRBJ1-2 and V is TRBV9; D is uncertain. This CDR3 has 14 residues. V dropped 0 bases and J dropped 4 bases, with 10 bases sitting between them. Germline V gives CDR1 SGDLS, CDR2 YYNGEE. The CDR3 sequence is CASSVDSGLYGYTF. The CDR3 DNA reads TGTGCCAGCAGCGTAGATTCAGGCCTCTATGGCTACACCTTC.

The V and J genes are TRBV29-1 and TRBJ1-2, with D possibly TRBD1 on 6 matching bases. This CDR3 region has 12 residues. Trimming removed 7 bases from V and 2 bases from J, with 11 bases in between. Germline lookup yields CDR1 SQVTM and CDR2 ANQGSEA. CDR3 sequence: CSAPTGNYGYTF. Here the CDR3 DNA reads TGCAGCGCCCCGACAGGAAACTATGGCTACACCTTC.

The chain couples TRBV10-3 to TRBJ1-4; D possibly corresponds to TRBD1 (5 bases). V was shortened by 7 bases and J by 8 bases, with 14 bases between the two germline ends. The V gene's germline CDR1 is ENHRY and CDR2 SYGVKD. The CDR3 contains 13 residues. The CDR3 bases are TGTGCCATCAACCCGGGACTCGGGGAAAAACTGTTTTTT. Protein sequence: CAINPGLGEKLFF.

The table lists this clone with a few counts. The V gene is TRBV11-2, the J gene TRBJ2-1; no firm D call. The ends were cut back, 5 bases at V and 7 bases at J, with 18 bases in the middle. Germline V gene data show CDR1 as SGHAT and CDR2 as FQNNGV. The CDR3 is 15 residues long. The CDR3 DNA follows: TGTGCCAGCAGCCCAATTCCCGACGGACCTAATGAGCAGTTCTTC. Translated, it gives CASSPIPDGPNEQFF.

This chain uses TRBV7-8 with TRBJ1-5; D unclear. The CDR3 loop spans 12 amino acids. The germline V and J ends were trimmed by 10 bases and 7 bases, with 14 bases remaining between them. Germline CDR1 reads SGHVS; CDR2 reads FQNEAQ. This CDR3 is CATAGERQPQHF. CDR3 DNA sequence: TGTGCCACCGCCGGGGAGAGGCAGCCCCAGCATTTT.

This clone was detected only a few times. The V gene is TRBV6-6, the J gene TRBJ1-2, with D unresolved. This CDR3 has 12 residues. The V and J ends lost 5 bases and 8 bases respectively, with 12 bases between them. Germline CDR1 MNHNY, CDR2 SVGAGI (reference sequence). CDR3 nucleotides: TGTGCCAGCAGTCCCCCGCCAGTCGGCTACACCTTC. It specifies CASSPPPVGYTF.

Here the CDR3 DNA reads TGTGCCAGCAGCCACGGGACTTTGGTAGAGACCCAGTACTTC. It encodes CASSHGTLVETQYF. V gene TRBV7-2 combines with J gene TRBJ2-5; D may be TRBD2 (6 bases). Trimming shortened V by 5 bases and J by 4 bases, and 14 bases separated the two germline ends. This CDR3 has 14 residues. Germline values: CDR1 SGHTA, CDR2 FQGNSA.

This chain joins TRBV25-1 and TRBJ1-1; D gene uncertain. Deletions cut 4 bases from V and 1 base from J, with 10 bases between. The CDR3 has 14 amino acids. The germline V gene has CDR1 MGHDK and CDR2 SYGVNS. The DNA for the CDR3 is TGTGCCAGCAGTGGATACCTCGGGAACACTGAAGCTTTCTTT. This encodes CASSGYLGNTEAFF.

This clone was seen ten or more times. Written as DNA, the CDR3 is TGTGCCTGGAGTGCCGGGACAGCTAACACCGGGGAGCTGTTTTTT. It codes for CAWSAGTANTGELFF. The chain couples TRBV30 to TRBJ2-2; 7 bases map to TRBD1. V lost 1 base and J lost 2; bases outside the gene matches: 4. The germline CDR1 and CDR2 sequences are GTSNPN and SVGIG (reference sequence). CDR3 length: 15 amino acids.

The chain carries TRBV5-1 and TRBJ2-3; a possible D gene is TRBD2 (5 bases). The CDR3 contains 15 residues. Germline loops: CDR1 SGHRS, CDR2 YFSETQ. Trimming removed 5 bases from V and 0 bases from J, with 13 bases in between. The CDR3 DNA follows: TGCGCCAGCAGTCTGTCTAGCAGTAGCACAGATACGCAGTATTTT. It is translated as CASSLSSSSTDTQYF.

This chain uses TRBV5-6 with TRBJ2-7; 9 bases map to TRBD1. Germline V gene lookup returns CDR1 SGHDT and CDR2 YYEEEE. Trimming at V came to 0 bases and at J to 5 bases, leaving 3 bases not matched to a gene. The CDR3 runs to 14 residues. The CDR3 region is CASSLVDRGNEQYF. DNA of the CDR3: TGTGCCAGCAGCTTGGTGGACAGGGGAAACGAGCAGTACTTC.

This chain links TRBV2 with TRBJ2-6, with D uncertain. Germline CDR1 and CDR2: SNHLY and FYNNEI. With 6 bases removed from V and 1 base from J, the gap between germline ends came to 10 bases. The CDR3 loop spans 15 amino acids. The CDR3 protein is CASSPHLSGANVLTF. CDR3 in DNA: TGTGCCAGCAGCCCACACCTTTCTGGGGCCAACGTCCTGACTTTC.

V usage is TRBV29-1 and J usage is TRBJ2-1, with unresolved D. The germline gives CDR1 SQVTM, CDR2 ANQGSEA. The CDR3 consists of 11 residues. With 7 bases removed from V and 8 bases from J, the gap between germline ends came to 12 bases. CDR3 sequence: CSGCSVDEQFF. The CDR3 DNA reads TGCAGCGGGTGTAGTGTCGATGAGCAGTTCTTC.